The text below deals with one TCR beta chain. This record belongs to a study of T cell changes during pregnancy in multiple sclerosis. Method: immunoSEQ multiplex PCR; TCRdb's copy keeps in-frame clones and lacks some. The sample lists fewer than 45,000 clones; more than 90% were seen once. Source: CD4+ T cells from peripheral blood mononuclear cells, taken in the first trimester of pregnancy. The TCR comes from a female donor with multiple sclerosis, enrolled in a pregnancy study.

The CDR3 loop reads CASSSTGAGQPQHF. CDR3 in DNA: TGTGCCAGCAGCTCCACAGGGGCGGGACAGCCCCAGCATTTT. The V gene is TRBV7-8, the J gene TRBJ1-5; TRBD1 aligns across 7 bases. The CDR3 runs to 14 residues. Trimming removed 4 bases from V and 7 bases from J; junction bases left unmatched: 7. Germline lookup yields CDR1 SGHVS and CDR2 FQNEAQ. The full variable domain, rest sourced from reference TRBV7-8 and TRBJ1-5, is GAGVSQSPRYKVAKRGQDVALRCDPISGHVSLFWYQQALGQGPEFLTYFQNEAQLDKSGLPSDRFFAERPEGSVSTLKIQRTQQEDSAVYLCASSSTGAGQPQHFGDGTRLSIL.